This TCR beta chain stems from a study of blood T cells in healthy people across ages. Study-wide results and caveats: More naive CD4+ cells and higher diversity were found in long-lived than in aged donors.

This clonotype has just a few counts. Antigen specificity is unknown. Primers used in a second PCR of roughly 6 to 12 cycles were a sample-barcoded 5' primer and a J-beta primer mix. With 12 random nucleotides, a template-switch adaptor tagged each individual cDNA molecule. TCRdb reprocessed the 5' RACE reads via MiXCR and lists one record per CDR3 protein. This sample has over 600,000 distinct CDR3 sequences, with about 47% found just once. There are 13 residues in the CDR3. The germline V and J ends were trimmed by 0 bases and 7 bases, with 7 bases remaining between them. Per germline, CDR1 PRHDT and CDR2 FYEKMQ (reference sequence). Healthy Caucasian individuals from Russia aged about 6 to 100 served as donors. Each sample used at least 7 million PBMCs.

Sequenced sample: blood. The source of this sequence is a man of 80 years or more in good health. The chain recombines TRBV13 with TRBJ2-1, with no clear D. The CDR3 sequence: CASSLGAENEQFF. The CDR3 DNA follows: TGTGCCAGCAGCTTAGGGGCGGAGAATGAGCAGTTCTTC. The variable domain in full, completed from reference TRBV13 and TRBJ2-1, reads AAGVIQSPRHLIKEKRETATLKCYPIPRHDTVYWYQQGPGQDPQFLISFYEKMQSDKGSIPDRFSAQQFSDYHSELNMSSLELGDSALYFCASSLGAENEQFFGPGTRLTVL.